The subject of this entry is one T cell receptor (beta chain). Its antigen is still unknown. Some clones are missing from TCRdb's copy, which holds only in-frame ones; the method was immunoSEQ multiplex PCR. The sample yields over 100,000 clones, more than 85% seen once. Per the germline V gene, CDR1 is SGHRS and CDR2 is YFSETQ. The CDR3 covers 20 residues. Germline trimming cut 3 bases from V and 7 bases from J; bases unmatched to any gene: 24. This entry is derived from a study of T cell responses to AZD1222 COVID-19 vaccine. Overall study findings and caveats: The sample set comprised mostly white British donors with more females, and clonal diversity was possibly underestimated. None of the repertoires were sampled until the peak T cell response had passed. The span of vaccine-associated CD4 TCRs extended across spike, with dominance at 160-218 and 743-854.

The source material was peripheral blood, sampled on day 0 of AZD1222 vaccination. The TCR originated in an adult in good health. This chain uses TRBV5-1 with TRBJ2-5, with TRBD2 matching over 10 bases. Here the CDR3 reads CASSSGSVLAGGPPPGTQYF. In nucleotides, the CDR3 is TGCGCCAGCAGCTCAGGATCTGTTTTAGCGGGGGGCCCCCCCCCGGGGACCCAGTACTTC.